This T cell receptor beta chain came from a study of blood T cells in healthy people across ages. In the study overall: About one barcoded beta molecule was captured per two T cells (by template switching).

With a J-beta primer mix and a sample-barcoded 5' primer, a second PCR ran about 7 to 11 cycles. A tag from a template-switch adaptor with 12 random nucleotides marked each cDNA molecule. A single record per CDR3 protein comes from TCRdb applying MiXCR to the 5' RACE reads. The profile covers about a million distinct CDR3 sequences, with more than 30% appearing a single time and around 12% taken by the ten largest. V was clipped by 2 bases and J by 9 bases, with 12 bases between them. Germline CDR1 and CDR2: SGHKS and YYEKEE (reference sequence). This CDR3 has 14 amino acids. The receptor was isolated from a young man in good health. V and J are TRBV5-5 and TRBJ1-6; no firm D call. The source material was blood. The CDR3 region has the DNA TGTGCCAGCAGCTTTGACATTTCGGGTTCACCCCTCCACTTT. Its protein is CASSFDISGSPLHF.